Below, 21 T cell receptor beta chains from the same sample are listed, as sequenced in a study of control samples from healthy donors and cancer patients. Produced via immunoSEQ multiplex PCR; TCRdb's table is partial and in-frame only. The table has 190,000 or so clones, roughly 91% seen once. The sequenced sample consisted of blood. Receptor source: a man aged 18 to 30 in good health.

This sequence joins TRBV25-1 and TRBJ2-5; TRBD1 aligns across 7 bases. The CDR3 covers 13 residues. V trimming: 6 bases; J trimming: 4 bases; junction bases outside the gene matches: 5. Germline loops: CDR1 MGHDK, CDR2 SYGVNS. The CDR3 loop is CASRIGGRETQYF. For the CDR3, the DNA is TGTGCCAGCAGAATAGGGGGCCGAGAGACCCAGTACTTC.

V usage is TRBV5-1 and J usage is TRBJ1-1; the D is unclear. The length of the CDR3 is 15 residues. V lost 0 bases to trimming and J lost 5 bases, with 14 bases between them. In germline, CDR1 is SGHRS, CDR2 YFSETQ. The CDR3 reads CASSLGRFGGTEAFF. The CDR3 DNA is TGCGCCAGCAGCTTGGGGCGCTTCGGTGGGACTGAAGCTTTCTTT.

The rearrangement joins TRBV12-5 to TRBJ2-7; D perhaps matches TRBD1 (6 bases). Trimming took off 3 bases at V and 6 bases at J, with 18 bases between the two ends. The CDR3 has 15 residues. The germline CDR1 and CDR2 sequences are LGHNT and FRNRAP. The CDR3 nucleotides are TGTGCTAGTGGTTTACTGGGGGCTTATGGTGGCGAGCAGTACTTC. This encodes CASGLLGAYGGEQYF.

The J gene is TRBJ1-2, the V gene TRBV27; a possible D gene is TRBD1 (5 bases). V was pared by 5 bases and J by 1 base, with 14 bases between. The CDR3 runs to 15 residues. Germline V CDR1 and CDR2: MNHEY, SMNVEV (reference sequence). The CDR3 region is CASSPRQNLNYGYTF. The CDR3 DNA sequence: TGTGCCAGCAGTCCCCGACAGAACCTTAACTATGGCTACACCTTC.

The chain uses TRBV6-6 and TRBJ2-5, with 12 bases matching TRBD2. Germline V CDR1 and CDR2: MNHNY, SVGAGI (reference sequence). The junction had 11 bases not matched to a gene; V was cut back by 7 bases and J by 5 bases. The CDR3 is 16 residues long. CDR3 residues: CASIYASGGAKETQYF. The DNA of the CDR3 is TGTGCCAGCATATACGCTAGCGGGGGGGCAAAGGAGACCCAGTACTTC.

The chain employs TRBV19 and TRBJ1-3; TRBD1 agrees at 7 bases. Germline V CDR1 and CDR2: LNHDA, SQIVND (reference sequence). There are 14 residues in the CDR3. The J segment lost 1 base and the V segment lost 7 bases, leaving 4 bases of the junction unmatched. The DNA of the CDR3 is TGTGCCAGTATGAGGGGGCGGTCTGGAAACACCATATATTTT. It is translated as CASMRGRSGNTIYF.

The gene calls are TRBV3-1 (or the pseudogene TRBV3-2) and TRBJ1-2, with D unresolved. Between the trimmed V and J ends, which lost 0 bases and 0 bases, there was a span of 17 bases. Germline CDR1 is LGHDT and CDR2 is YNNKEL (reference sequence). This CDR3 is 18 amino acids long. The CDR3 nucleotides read TGTGCCAGCAGCCAAGATAGATGGCGGGGAGGCACTAACTATGGCTACACCTTC. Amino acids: CASSQDRWRGGTNYGYTF.

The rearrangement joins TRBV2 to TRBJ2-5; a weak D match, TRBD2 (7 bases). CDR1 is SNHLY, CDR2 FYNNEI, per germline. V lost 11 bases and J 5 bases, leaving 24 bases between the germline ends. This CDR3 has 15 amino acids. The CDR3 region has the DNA TGTGCCTCGAAGAGGGCGGGGGCAAACCCGGAGACCCAGTACTTC. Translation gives CASKRAGANPETQYF.

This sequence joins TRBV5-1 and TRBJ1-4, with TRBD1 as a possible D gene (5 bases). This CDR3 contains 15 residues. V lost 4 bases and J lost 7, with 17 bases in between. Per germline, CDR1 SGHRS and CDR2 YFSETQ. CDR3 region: CASSTGGGTPEKLFF. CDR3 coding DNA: TGCGCCAGCAGCACGGGTGGGGGGACTCCTGAAAAACTGTTTTTT.

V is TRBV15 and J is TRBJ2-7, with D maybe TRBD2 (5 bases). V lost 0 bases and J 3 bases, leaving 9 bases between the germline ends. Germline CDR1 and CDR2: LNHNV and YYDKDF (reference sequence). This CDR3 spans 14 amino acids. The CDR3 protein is CATSRDPADYEQYF. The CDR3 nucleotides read TGTGCCACCAGCAGAGATCCAGCGGACTACGAGCAGTACTTC.

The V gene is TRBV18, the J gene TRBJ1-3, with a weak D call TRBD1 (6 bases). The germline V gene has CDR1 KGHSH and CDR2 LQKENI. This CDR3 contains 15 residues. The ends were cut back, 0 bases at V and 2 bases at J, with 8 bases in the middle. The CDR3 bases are TGTGCCAGCTCACCACCGAGGGGGACTGGAAACACCATATATTTT. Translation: CASSPPRGTGNTIYF.

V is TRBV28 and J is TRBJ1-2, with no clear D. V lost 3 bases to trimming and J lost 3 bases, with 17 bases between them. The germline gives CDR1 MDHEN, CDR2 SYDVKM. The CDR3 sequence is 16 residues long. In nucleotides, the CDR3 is TGTGCCAGCAGTTTGACAAACCCCTTTTTGGACTATGGCTACACCTTC. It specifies CASSLTNPFLDYGYTF.

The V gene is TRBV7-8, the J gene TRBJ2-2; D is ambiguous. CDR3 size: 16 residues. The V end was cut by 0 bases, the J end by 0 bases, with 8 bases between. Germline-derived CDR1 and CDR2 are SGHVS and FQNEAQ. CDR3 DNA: TGTGCCAGCAGCTTAGCTCGGCAGCCGAACACCGGGGAGCTGTTTTTT. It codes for CASSLARQPNTGELFF.

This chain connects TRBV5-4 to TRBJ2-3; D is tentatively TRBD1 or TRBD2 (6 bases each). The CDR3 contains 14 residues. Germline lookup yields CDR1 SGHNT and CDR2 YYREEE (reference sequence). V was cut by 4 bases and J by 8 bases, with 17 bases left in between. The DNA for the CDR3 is TGTGCCAGCAGCCCCAGTATGGGGGGCAGTACGCAGTATTTT. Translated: CASSPSMGGSTQYF.

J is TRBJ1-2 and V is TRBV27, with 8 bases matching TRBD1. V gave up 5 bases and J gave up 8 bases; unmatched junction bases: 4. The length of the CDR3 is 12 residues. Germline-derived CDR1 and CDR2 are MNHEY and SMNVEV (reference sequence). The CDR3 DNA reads TGTGCCAGCAGTAATACAGGGGGGGGCTACACCTTC. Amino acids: CASSNTGGGYTF.

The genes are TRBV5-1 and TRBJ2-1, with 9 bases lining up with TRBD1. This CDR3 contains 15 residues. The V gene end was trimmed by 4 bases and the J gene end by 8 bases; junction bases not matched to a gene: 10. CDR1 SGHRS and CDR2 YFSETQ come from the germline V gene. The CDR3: CASSEPGQGSDEQFF. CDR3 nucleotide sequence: TGCGCCAGCAGCGAGCCGGGACAGGGTAGCGATGAGCAGTTCTTC.

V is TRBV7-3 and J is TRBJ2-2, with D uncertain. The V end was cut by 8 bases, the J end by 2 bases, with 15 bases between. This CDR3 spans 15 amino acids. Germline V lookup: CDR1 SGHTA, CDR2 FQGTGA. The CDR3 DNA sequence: TGTGCCAGCTCTTACGGCGGCTCCAACACCGGGGAGCTGTTTTTT. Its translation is CASSYGGSNTGELFF.

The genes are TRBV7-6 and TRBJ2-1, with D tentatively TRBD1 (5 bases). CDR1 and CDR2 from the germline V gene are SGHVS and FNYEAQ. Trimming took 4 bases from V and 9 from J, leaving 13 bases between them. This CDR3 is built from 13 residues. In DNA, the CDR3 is TGTGCCAGCAGCTCATCCAGGGTGGGTGAGCAGTTCTTC. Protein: CASSSSRVGEQFF.

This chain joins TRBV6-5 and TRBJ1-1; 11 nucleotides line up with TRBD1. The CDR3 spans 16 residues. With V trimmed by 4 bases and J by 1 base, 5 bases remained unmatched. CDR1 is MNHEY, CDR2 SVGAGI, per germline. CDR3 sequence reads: CASSSDRGRGNTEAFF. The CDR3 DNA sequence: TGTGCCAGCAGTTCGGACAGGGGGCGCGGGAACACTGAAGCTTTCTTT.

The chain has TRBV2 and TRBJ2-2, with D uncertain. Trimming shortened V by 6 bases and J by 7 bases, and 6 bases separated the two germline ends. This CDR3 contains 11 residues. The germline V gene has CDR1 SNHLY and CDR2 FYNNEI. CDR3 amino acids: CASRYSGELFF. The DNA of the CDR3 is TGTGCCAGCAGGTACAGCGGGGAGCTGTTTTTT.

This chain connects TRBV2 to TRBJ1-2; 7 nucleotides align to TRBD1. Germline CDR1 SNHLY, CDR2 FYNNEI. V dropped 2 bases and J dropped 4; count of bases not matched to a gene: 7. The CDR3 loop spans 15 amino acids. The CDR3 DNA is TGTGCCAGCAGTGAAAGTTTAGGGGGCAGCTATGGCTACACCTTC. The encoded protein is CASSESLGGSYGYTF.